This passage covers 17 T cell receptor beta chains from one sample sequenced in a study of blood T cell repertoires in COVID-19. Method: immunoSEQ multiplex PCR; TCRdb's copy keeps in-frame clones and lacks some. The sample includes some 170,000 clones, about 90% seen only once; the top ten take roughly 1.2%. What was sequenced was PBMCs or T cells enriched from blood (not recorded which). All receptors derive from a human donor with acute COVID-19. The donor label of this sample is uncertain.

The rearrangement joins TRBV19 to TRBJ1-1; the D gene is possibly TRBD1 (5 bases). Deletions cut 0 bases from V and 10 bases from J, with 15 bases between. The CDR3 is made up of 14 amino acids. Germline V CDR1 and CDR2: LNHDA, SQIVND (reference sequence). This CDR3 reads CASSIDPGERRAFF. CDR3 in DNA: TGTGCCAGTAGTATAGATCCGGGGGAGAGACGAGCTTTCTTT.

V and J are TRBV19 and TRBJ2-7; D is unresolved. V dropped 4 bases and J dropped 0 bases, with 4 bases sitting between them. CDR1 and CDR2 from the germline V gene are LNHDA and SQIVND (reference sequence). CDR3 length equals 12 residues. The CDR3 bases are TGTGCCAGTAGTACGAGCTCCTACGAGCAGTACTTC. It encodes CASSTSSYEQYF.

CDR3 in amino acids: CASSFEGQGRETQYF. The CDR3 DNA follows: TGTGCCAGCAGCTTCGAAGGACAGGGCCGGGAGACCCAGTACTTC. The chain uses TRBV5-8 and TRBJ2-5; 8 nucleotides align to TRBD1. CDR3 length: 15 residues. The V gene's germline CDR1 is SGHTS and CDR2 YDEGEE. J lost 5 bases, V lost 2 bases, and 8 bases had no gene match.

The chain is built from TRBV7-2 and TRBJ2-5, with a weak D call TRBD2 (6 bases). V was shortened by 6 bases and J by 4 bases, with 12 bases between the two germline ends. Germline V lookup: CDR1 SGHTA, CDR2 FQGNSA. The CDR3 sequence is 13 residues long. This CDR3 reads CASSFSGLETQYF. The CDR3 bases are TGTGCCAGCAGTTTTAGCGGTTTAGAGACCCAGTACTTC.

J is TRBJ1-2 and V is TRBV5-5, with D uncertain. This CDR3 is 13 amino acids long. The germline gives CDR1 SGHKS, CDR2 YYEKEE (reference sequence). Trimming cost V 4 bases and J 2 bases, with 9 bases left between them. Written as DNA, the CDR3 is TGTGCCAGCAGCCTGACAAGCAACTATGGCTACACCTTC. It is translated as CASSLTSNYGYTF.

The chain has TRBV12-3 or TRBV12-4 and TRBJ1-1; the D is unclear. The germline V and J ends were trimmed by 2 bases and 5 bases, with 6 bases remaining between them. This CDR3 is 12 amino acids long. In DNA form, the CDR3 reads TGTGCCAGCAGTTTAACCCGGACTGAAGCTTTCTTT. Its protein product is CASSLTRTEAFF.

This clone appeared many times. The genes are TRBV27 and TRBJ1-2, with TRBD1 matching 9 bases. Per germline, CDR1 MNHEY and CDR2 SMNVEV (reference sequence). The CDR3 is made up of 15 amino acids. With 7 bases clipped from V and 7 bases from J, the junction kept 13 bases outside the gene matches. Here the CDR3 DNA reads TGTGCCAGCACCGGGGACAGGGATGACTTATTTGGCTACACCTTC. Its translation is CASTGDRDDLFGYTF.

This rearrangement joins TRBV7-2 to TRBJ1-1, with 7 bases lining up with TRBD1. Germline V gene sequence: CDR1 SGHTA, CDR2 FQGNSA. The length of the CDR3 is 14 residues. Unmatched junction bases numbered 5, after V lost 4 bases and J lost 3 bases. The CDR3 DNA sequence: TGTGCCAGCAGCTCCAGTACAGGGGACACTGAAGCTTTCTTT. It codes for CASSSSTGDTEAFF.

This chain connects TRBV5-1 to TRBJ1-1; D is undetermined. Germline V gives CDR1 SGHRS, CDR2 YFSETQ. The CDR3 loop spans 13 amino acids. V lost 0 bases and J 7 bases, leaving 10 bases between the germline ends. The CDR3 DNA is TGCGCCAGCAGCTTGGGTATTGGCAGTGAAGCTTTCTTT. Translating it yields CASSLGIGSEAFF.

This clone was recorded once. The chain is built from TRBV7-9 and TRBJ2-1, with D possibly TRBD2 on 5 matching bases. The V and J ends lost 8 bases and 0 bases respectively, with 20 bases between them. Per the germline V gene, CDR1 is SEHNR and CDR2 is FQNEAQ (reference sequence). The CDR3 is 17 amino acids. The CDR3: CASYPRAGAPSYNEQFF. The CDR3 coding sequence is TGTGCCAGCTACCCCCGGGCGGGTGCCCCCTCCTACAATGAGCAGTTCTTC.

The J gene is TRBJ1-1, the V gene TRBV2; D perhaps matches TRBD1 (6 bases). The V gene lost 9 bases and the J gene lost 3 bases, with 14 bases spanning the gap. CDR1 is SNHLY and CDR2 is FYNNEI in the germline V gene. This CDR3 region has 13 residues. The CDR3 reads CARKLRTDTEAFF. CDR3 bases: TGTGCCAGAAAACTAAGGACAGACACTGAAGCTTTCTTT.

V usage is TRBV5-1 and J usage is TRBJ2-2; tentatively, D is TRBD2 (6 bases). The CDR3 runs to 19 residues. Germline CDR1 and CDR2: SGHRS and YFSETQ. The V end lost 4 bases, the J end lost 7 bases, and 29 bases lay between the germline ends. The CDR3 is CASSPPSLTGTPTGGELFF. CDR3 nucleotide sequence: TGCGCCAGCAGCCCGCCAAGTTTGACCGGGACTCCAACGGGCGGGGAGCTGTTTTTT. Full variable domain (remainder filled in from reference TRBV5-1 and TRBJ2-2): KAGVTQTPRYLIKTRGQQVTLSCSPISGHRSVSWYQQTPGQGLQFLFEYFSETQRNKGNFPGRFSGRQFSNSRSEMNVSTLELGDSALYLCASSPPSLTGTPTGGELFFGEGSRLTVL.

The chain uses TRBV3-1 (or the pseudogene TRBV3-2) and TRBJ1-1, with 9 nucleotides matching TRBD1. After removal of 5 bases from V and 4 bases from J, the junction contained 14 bases not matched to a gene. Germline V gene lookup returns CDR1 LGHDT and CDR2 YNNKEL (reference sequence). The CDR3 runs 17 residues. DNA for the CDR3: TGTGCCAGCAGCAACCGACAGGGGGTTATGGTGGCCACTGAAGCTTTCTTT. Encoded protein: CASSNRQGVMVATEAFF.

The J gene is TRBJ1-6, the V gene TRBV7-9; 7 nucleotides line up with TRBD1. CDR1 is SEHNR and CDR2 is FQNEAQ in the germline V gene (reference sequence). The CDR3 consists of 13 residues. The V gene end was trimmed by 5 bases and the J gene end by 10 bases; junction bases not matched to a gene: 5. CDR3 region: CASSKTGDSPLHF. The CDR3 DNA follows: TGTGCCAGCAGCAAAACAGGGGACTCACCCCTCCACTTT.

This chain connects TRBV5-4 to TRBJ2-2; TRBD2 matches at 15 bases. Per germline, CDR1 SGHNT and CDR2 YYREEE (reference sequence). Trimming at V came to 3 bases and at J to 0 bases, leaving 9 bases not matched to a gene. The CDR3 has 20 residues. The CDR3 reads CASSSYGTSGGPTNTGELFF. DNA of the CDR3: TGTGCCAGCAGCTCGTACGGGACTAGCGGGGGGCCCACGAACACCGGGGAGCTGTTTTTT. Using reference TRBV5-4 and TRBJ2-2 for the parts outside the CDR3, the full variable domain is ETGVTQSPTHLIKTRGQQVTLRCSSQSGHNTVSWYQQALGQGPQFIFQYYREEENGRGNFPPRFSGLQFPNYSSELNVNALELDDSALYLCASSSYGTSGGPTNTGELFFGEGSRLTVL.

This chain joins TRBV11-2 and TRBJ2-5; no clear D. Germline V gene lookup returns CDR1 SGHAT and CDR2 FQNNGV. The V gene lost 4 bases and the J gene lost 2 bases, with 8 bases spanning the gap. The CDR3 runs to 13 residues. The DNA for the CDR3 is TGTGCCAGCAGCTCCATCGAGCAAGAGACCCAGTACTTC. This encodes CASSSIEQETQYF. Together with reference TRBV11-2 and TRBJ2-5, the CDR3 gives the full variable domain: EAGVAQSPRYKIIEKRQSVAFWCNPISGHATLYWYQQILGQGPKLLIQFQNNGVVDDSQLPKDRFSAERLKGVDSTLKIQPAKLEDSAVYLCASSSIEQETQYFGPGTRLLVL.

This rearrangement joins TRBV25-1 to TRBJ1-2, with D perhaps TRBD1 (5 bases). Germline CDR1 reads MGHDK; CDR2 reads SYGVNS. The CDR3 has 14 amino acids. V lost 3 bases to trimming and J lost 4 bases, with 12 bases between them. CDR3 protein: CASSDGGGAYGYTF. The CDR3 DNA reads TGTGCCAGCAGTGACGGCGGCGGGGCCTATGGCTACACCTTC.